Below, 6 T cell receptor beta chains from the same sample are listed, as sequenced in a study of OX40 agonist ivuxolimab in advanced cancers. Clones were read by immunoSEQ multiplex PCR, and TCRdb kept only the in-frame ones, dropping some. The profile shows more than 45,000 clones, around 87% of them singletons. Sequences were derived from CD4+ or CD8+ T cells sorted from blood, sampled in a trial of the OX40 agonist ivuxolimab. The receptor source for this set is an adult with an advanced solid tumor such as melanoma, head and neck, liver or kidney cancer.

This clone has more than one count but fewer than ten. V is TRBV18 and J is TRBJ2-5; no definite D call. Germline CDR1 reads KGHSH; CDR2 reads LQKENI. The V end lost 0 bases, the J end lost 2 bases, and 10 bases lay between the germline ends. This CDR3 region has 15 residues. The CDR3 coding sequence is TGTGCCAGCTCACCACCGACTGGTTTACAAGAGACCCAGTACTTC. Residues: CASSPPTGLQETQYF.

This rearrangement joins TRBV2 to TRBJ1-4, with 7 positions matching TRBD1. Per germline, CDR1 SNHLY and CDR2 FYNNEI. Trimming at V came to 7 bases and at J to 7 bases, leaving 12 bases not matched to a gene. This CDR3 has 15 amino acids. The CDR3 DNA is TGTGCCAGCAACAAGACAGGGTCAGGTGGTGAAAAACTGTTTTTT. Residues: CASNKTGSGGEKLFF.

The chain combines TRBV11-3 with TRBJ2-6, with 9 bases fitting TRBD1. The CDR3 sequence is 17 residues long. Per the germline V gene, CDR1 is SGHNT and CDR2 is YENEEA. V lost 3 bases to trimming and J lost 1 base; unmatched junction nucleotides: 4. The CDR3 here is CASSLGQGSSGANVLTF. CDR3 sequence (DNA): TGTGCCAGCAGCTTGGGACAGGGATCATCTGGGGCCAACGTCCTGACTTTC.

CDR3 in DNA: TGTGCCAGCAAATCTTCTGGAAACACCATATATTTT. This encodes CASKSSGNTIYF. The genes are TRBV6-5 and TRBJ1-3; D ambiguous. The CDR3 consists of 12 residues. Germline loops: CDR1 MNHEY, CDR2 SVGAGI. V was cut by 7 bases and J by 1 base, with 5 bases left in between.

This chain links TRBV5-1 with TRBJ2-1; D is possibly TRBD1 (5 bases). Germline V gene sequence: CDR1 SGHRS, CDR2 YFSETQ. The CDR3 is 15 amino acids. The ends were cut back, 0 bases at V and 9 bases at J, with 16 bases in the middle. The CDR3 DNA sequence: TGCGCCAGCAGCTTGGGAGGCAGGGCCCGCAGTGAGCAGTTCTTC. Translation gives CASSLGGRARSEQFF. Together with reference TRBV5-1 and TRBJ2-1, the CDR3 gives the full variable domain: KAGVTQTPRYLIKTRGQQVTLSCSPISGHRSVSWYQQTPGQGLQFLFEYFSETQRNKGNFPGRFSGRQFSNSRSEMNVSTLELGDSALYLCASSLGGRARSEQFFGPGTRLTVL.

The gene calls are TRBV9 and TRBJ1-2; D call uncertain. Per the germline V gene, CDR1 is SGDLS and CDR2 is YYNGEE. The CDR3 is made up of 14 amino acids. With 0 bases removed from V and 4 bases from J, the gap between germline ends came to 10 bases. CDR3 sequence (DNA): TGTGCCAGCAGCGTAGATGGGTTTAGCTATGGCTACACCTTC. Protein sequence: CASSVDGFSYGYTF.